The T cell receptor beta chain described here comes from a study of cytomegalovirus exposure and HLA in healthy donors. Study-wide results and caveats: The classifier reportedly diagnosed cytomegalovirus status with high sensitivity and specificity. Clonal expansion was found to be greater in HLA-associated TCR beta chains than in equally common others in a later analysis.

It was with 60 Vbeta and 13 Jbeta primers that the PCR ran. Under the authors' procedure: As a later analysis found, there were 80 million to 90 million unique TCR beta chains, of which roughly 11 million were shared. The data were produced by immunoSEQ multiplex PCR, yet TCRdb's version contains in-frame clones alone and is incomplete. For V, J and clone size, that table is used; D and trimming come from the DNA. The top ten hold about 10% of the sample, which has 150,000 or so clones, more than 60% seen once. To note about this clone: The antigen is not known.

Sample: PBMCs. The TCR was taken from a man in his late teens or twenties in good health and CMV-seropositive.

CDR3 nucleotides: TGTGCCAGCACCCAGGACAGAAGGAACACCGGGGAGCTGTTTTTT. Protein: CASTQDRRNTGELFF. The rearrangement joins TRBV6-5 to TRBJ2-2; D might be TRBD1 (6 bases). Germline V gives CDR1 MNHEY, CDR2 SVGAGI. Trimming took off 7 bases at V and 1 base at J, with 13 bases between the two ends. CDR3 size: 15 residues.